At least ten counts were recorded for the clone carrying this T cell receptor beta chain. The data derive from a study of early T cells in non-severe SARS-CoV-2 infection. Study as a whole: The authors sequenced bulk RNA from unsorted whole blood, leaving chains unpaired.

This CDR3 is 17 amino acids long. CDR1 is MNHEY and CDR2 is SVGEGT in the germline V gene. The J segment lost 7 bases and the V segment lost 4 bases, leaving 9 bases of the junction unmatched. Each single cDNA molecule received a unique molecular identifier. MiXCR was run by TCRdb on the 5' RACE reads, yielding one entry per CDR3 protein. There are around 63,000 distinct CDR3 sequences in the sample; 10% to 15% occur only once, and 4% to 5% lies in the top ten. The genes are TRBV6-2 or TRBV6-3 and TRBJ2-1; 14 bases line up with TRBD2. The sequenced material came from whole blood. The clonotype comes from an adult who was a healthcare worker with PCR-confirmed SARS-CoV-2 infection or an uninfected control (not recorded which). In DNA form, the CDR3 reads TGTGCCAGCAGTTCCCCTACTCGACTAGCGGGGGGGAATGAGCAGTTCTTC. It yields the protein CASSSPTRLAGGNEQFF.